This T cell receptor (beta chain) originates from a study of T cells after yellow fever vaccination (dated by TCRdb to between 2019 and 2020). Broadly, across the study: Libraries from fractions with low cell numbers were prepared with the SMART-Seq v4 Ultra Low Input RNA kit. To follow T-cell clones before and after primary and booster YFV17D yellow fever vaccination, bulk TCR alpha and beta repertoires were sequenced over time. Two healthy male donors made up the cohort, one aged 18 to 30 years and the other aged 30 to 40 years. Blood was collected at multiple timepoints before and after primary and secondary immunization, and bulk PBMC replicates and cell subsets were isolated. The investigation overall reported the following: Computational filtering was required because FACS-sorted repertoires could contain abundant contaminating clonotypes from the bulk population. A small share of clonotypes occurred in both CD4 and CD8 compartments, likely arising from convergent recombination. The secondary T-cell response was found to be weaker but faster than the primary response, with a peak reached on day 5 rather than on day 15. The study included only two donors, which limits how far the findings can be generalized. After the booster, most clones that had expanded after primary vaccination were detected again (about 97% of CD4 and under 90% of CD8), suggesting broad maintenance of memory.

Taken with the paper, the label for treatment or condition translates to: live attenuated yellow fever vaccine strain. Two biological replicates of bulk PBMCs were collected at each blood-draw timepoint. A standard Ficoll-Paque protocol was used to isolate PBMCs from peripheral blood. RNA was extracted with TriZol from bulk PBMCs, CD4 and CD8 fractions, and dextramer-positive and dextramer-negative fractions. This clonotype was seen repeatedly, ten times or more. Its antigen target is currently unknown. No per-base quality is available; no much larger clone lies one base away. Including cysteine and phenylalanine, the CDR3 has 15 amino acids. Kept here is only the CDR3 DNA, which spans 45 bases and is read in frame from base 1. Taken from the germline V gene (reference sequence), the CDR1 and CDR2 loops are MNHNY and SVGAGI. The junction shows trimming of 5 bases on V and 11 bases on J, and the gene matches do not reach 12 bases of it.

TCRdb records Illumina NovaSeq 6000 as the sequencer. TCR cDNA was made using 5'RACE template switching, a step that added a universal primer site and unique molecular identifiers. Priming of cDNA synthesis was performed from both the TCR alpha and TCR beta constant segments. Two PCR steps were used to amplify libraries, with sample barcodes and sequencing adapters being added in the second step. Sequencing of libraries was performed on Illumina HiSeq 2500 (2x100 bp) or NovaSeq (2x150 bp). Per the original workflow: Demultiplexing of reads and collapsing into UMI consensus sequences were performed with MIGEC, and V(D)J alignment was carried out with MiXCR. Using edgeR on replicate PBMC samples, clonotypes were called vaccine-responding if FDR was below 0.01 and the log2 fold change was above 5 up to day 15. Each bulk clonotype received a CD4 or CD8 identity based on whether the sequenced CD4 or CD8 repertoire contained that clonotype at higher abundance. TCRdb reprocessed the public reads (quality trimming at Q25 with fastp, clone calling with MiXCR) and kept in-frame beta chains. One record per CDR3 amino acid sequence lists the most common genes and DNA. The V and J calls were not made by the authors but by TCRdb's processing. The sample data list 250,000 or so distinct CDR3 sequences, and 3.6% of these were observed just once. The ten largest clones take up roughly a fifth of the sample.

Material: PBMCs, obtained 15 days after the yellow fever booster vaccination. The V gene is TRBV6-6 and the J gene is TRBJ1-1; TRBD1 fits 12 bases in the junction. This clonotype originated in a man in his late teens or twenties who received the YFV17D yellow fever vaccine. The CDR3 protein sequence reads: CASSNTGTGGDRAFF. The nucleotide sequence reads TGTGCCAGCAGTAACACCGGGACAGGGGGCGACCGGGCTTTCTTT.